Described below is a single TCR beta chain sequence and its context. Its antigen remains unknown. The repertoire was sequenced with immunoSEQ multiplex PCR; TCRdb's copy has only in-frame clones and lacks some. The sample shows fewer than 150,000 clones, roughly 88% of them seen only once. Samples with a second dose at about 4 or about 12 weeks were pooled together. This record comes from a study of T cell responses to AZD1222 COVID-19 vaccine. Notes on the study in general: Sampled repertoires all dated from after the peak T cell response.

CDR3 length: 15 amino acids. The germline V gene has CDR1 LGHNA and CDR2 YSLEER. The V gene lost 0 bases and the J gene lost 0 bases, with 3 bases spanning the gap. The origin of this receptor is an adult who received the AZD1222 COVID-19 vaccine. This chain joins TRBV4-3 and TRBJ2-6; D uncertain. Source: peripheral blood, taken 28 days after the second AZD1222 dose. The CDR3 sequence is CASSQEYSGANVLTF. In DNA, the CDR3 is TGCGCCAGCAGCCAAGAGTACTCTGGGGCCAACGTCCTGACTTTC.